The 30 T cell receptor beta chains below all came from one sample that was sequenced in a study of T-cell memory formation after mild COVID-19. One entry per CDR3 protein, called by TCRdb with MiXCR from the 5' RACE reads. The data show about half a million distinct CDR3 sequences, roughly 20% seen once. The sequencing input was PBMCs or a T cell subset sorted from them (not recorded which). These receptor sequences come from an adult woman who had mild COVID-19 (a few samples of this study predate the infection). Cell type and time point are not known.

This clonotype has at least ten counts. This rearrangement joins TRBV7-4 to TRBJ2-3; 11 bases are a match to TRBD1. Germline CDR1 SGHVT, CDR2 SQSDAQ. The J segment lost 1 base and the V segment lost 4 bases, leaving 4 bases of the junction unmatched. The CDR3 loop spans 16 amino acids. CDR3 region: CASSSLDRGRTDTQYF. CDR3 in DNA: TGTGCCAGCAGCTCCTTGGACAGGGGGCGCACAGATACGCAGTATTTT.

This clonotype was seen a few times. The chain links TRBV11-2 to TRBJ2-2, with 7 bases matching TRBD1. Trimming took 6 bases from V and 9 from J; bases not matched to a gene: 13. The germline V gene has CDR1 SGHAT and CDR2 FQNNGV. The CDR3 spans 15 residues. DNA of the CDR3: TGTGCCAGCAGACGTCCCGGACAGGTCCTAAGGGAGCTGTTTTTT. Protein: CASRRPGQVLRELFF.

This clonotype was detected a few times. The V gene is TRBV6-2 or TRBV6-3, the J gene TRBJ2-7; D gene uncertain. This CDR3 region has 16 residues. V lost 0 bases and J 2 bases, leaving 14 bases between the germline ends. The germline gives CDR1 MNHEY, CDR2 SVGEGT. CDR3 sequence (DNA): TGTGCCAGCAGTTACTCGATTGAAGGCAGCCCCTACGAGCAGTACTTC. Its protein product is CASSYSIEGSPYEQYF.

This clonotype turned up a few times. This chain links TRBV5-5 with TRBJ2-7; a weak D match, TRBD1 (5 bases). This CDR3 spans 14 amino acids. V was cut by 4 bases and J by 2 bases, with 13 bases left in between. From germline, CDR1 is SGHKS and CDR2 YYEKEE (reference sequence). In DNA, the CDR3 is TGTGCCAGCAGCCCACGGACACCCACCTACGAGCAGTACTTC. Translated: CASSPRTPTYEQYF.

The table lists this clonotype with a few counts. The V gene is TRBV7-2, the J gene TRBJ1-3; a weak D match, TRBD1 (6 bases). V dropped 6 bases and J dropped 2 bases, with 14 bases sitting between them. This CDR3 has 15 residues. The germline V gene encodes CDR1 SGHTA and CDR2 FQGNSA. CDR3 sequence: CASSLDGGAGNTIYF. The CDR3 DNA sequence: TGTGCCAGCAGTTTGGACGGGGGCGCTGGAAACACCATATATTTT.

The sample holds many counts of this clonotype. A junction boundary mismatches the germline segment, possibly from a read error. The chain carries TRBV7-7 and TRBJ2-3; D is uncertain. From germline, CDR1 is SSHAT and CDR2 FNYEAQ (reference sequence). The CDR3 is 13 residues long. CDR3 in DNA: TGTGCTAGCAGCTCAACCCCCACAGATACGCAGTATTTT. Residues: CASSSTPTDTQYF.

This chain links TRBV10-3 with TRBJ1-6, with D perhaps TRBD1 (5 bases). Germline CDR1 reads ENHRY; CDR2 reads SYGVKD. The length of the CDR3 is 14 residues. V lost 6 bases to trimming and J lost 10 bases, with 16 bases between them. The CDR3 nucleotides read TGTGCCATCAGGAAGACAGCGGAGGGGTCACCCCTCCACTTT. This gives the protein CAIRKTAEGSPLHF.

This clonotype has at least ten counts. This rearrangement joins TRBV29-1 to TRBJ2-1, with D tentatively TRBD1 (6 bases). V gave up 4 bases and J gave up 2 bases, with 12 bases separating them. The CDR3 contains 14 residues. The germline V gene encodes CDR1 SQVTM and CDR2 ANQGSEA. The CDR3 spells CSVAGTTPYNEQFF. The CDR3 DNA reads TGCAGCGTTGCCGGGACAACGCCCTACAATGAGCAGTTCTTC.

This clonotype was seen only a few times. The V gene is TRBV27, the J gene TRBJ2-5; D is unresolved. CDR3 size: 14 residues. Germline CDR1 is MNHEY and CDR2 is SMNVEV (reference sequence). Trimming took 3 bases from V and 4 from J, leaving 12 bases between them. CDR3 DNA: TGTGCCAGCAGTTTCAAGGGATCCCGAGAGACCCAGTACTTC. Translation gives CASSFKGSRETQYF.

CDR3 coding DNA: TGCGCCAGCAGCTTGACAAATGGGCCGCCGGGACAGGAACCGGCTAACTATGGCTACACCTTC. Translation: CASSLTNGPPGQEPANYGYTF. The V call is TRBV5-1, the J call TRBJ1-2, with 8 bases matching TRBD1. Trimming cost V 1 base and J 0 bases; bases outside gene matches: 20. The CDR3 has 21 amino acids. Germline CDR1 is SGHRS and CDR2 is YFSETQ.

This clonotype was found a few times. The V and J genes are TRBV5-6 and TRBJ2-7; D tentatively fits TRBD1 or TRBD2 (6 bases each). V was cut by 3 bases and J by 11 bases, with 12 bases left in between. Germline V lookup: CDR1 SGHDT, CDR2 YYEEEE. The CDR3 has 11 amino acids. CDR3 coding DNA: TGTGCCAGCAGCTCCCTCGGGGGCGAGTACTTC. Translation: CASSSLGGEYF.

There are a few counts of this clonotype. The chain has TRBV25-1 and TRBJ1-1; the D gene is possibly TRBD1 (6 bases). CDR1 MGHDK and CDR2 SYGVNS come from the germline V gene. The germline V and J ends were trimmed by 6 bases and 1 base, with 15 bases remaining between them. The CDR3 has 15 residues. The CDR3 DNA reads as TGTGCCAGCAGACGAACGGGGGCGCGGAACACTGAAGCTTTCTTT. Residues: CASRRTGARNTEAFF.

This clonotype was picked up a small number of times. The chain joins TRBV20-1 to TRBJ2-7, with 8 bases identical to TRBD2. Trimming took 5 bases from V and 0 from J; bases not matched to a gene: 9. The CDR3 extends over 15 amino acids. Germline CDR1 reads DFQATT; CDR2 reads SNEGSKA (reference sequence). CDR3 in amino acids: CSAPVKRGYSYEQYF. The CDR3, as DNA: TGCAGTGCTCCCGTAAAGCGGGGGTACTCCTACGAGCAGTACTTC.

This clonotype was recorded a few times. The rearrangement uses TRBV29-1 and TRBJ2-7; 8 bases map to TRBD2. Per germline, CDR1 SQVTM and CDR2 ANQGSEA. The CDR3 spans 14 residues. Trimming cost V 3 bases and J 12 bases; bases outside gene matches: 16. This chain's CDR3 is CSVEKRERGPGLYF. In DNA form, the CDR3 reads TGCAGCGTTGAGAAGAGGGAGCGGGGGCCGGGGTTGTACTTC.

This clonotype was counted a single time. The J gene is TRBJ2-1, the V gene TRBV7-2, with a tentative D call TRBD1 (5 bases). The germline V gene has CDR1 SGHTA and CDR2 FQGNSA. This CDR3 spans 14 amino acids. V lost 1 base, J lost 9 bases, and 13 bases lay in between. CDR3 DNA sequence: TGTGCCAGCAGCTTAGGGGGCATAAGTGCTGAGCAGTTCTTC. It specifies CASSLGGISAEQFF.

This chain uses TRBV5-1 with TRBJ2-2; maybe TRBD2 (5 bases). Trimming stripped 8 bases from V and 0 bases from J, with 14 bases between. Looked up from germline, CDR1 is SGHRS and CDR2 is YFSETQ. There are 15 residues in the CDR3. Here the CDR3 DNA reads TGCGCCAGTGGCAAGGGCGGGTCGAACACCGGGGAGCTGTTTTTT. Its translation is CASGKGGSNTGELFF.

About this clonotype itself: The germline gene is not matched at one end of the junction; a read error may be the cause. The CDR3, as DNA: TGTGCTAGCAGCCCCACAGGGTTGGATACGCAGTATTTT. It encodes CASSPTGLDTQYF. The chain joins TRBV7-7 to TRBJ2-3, with TRBD1 as a possible D gene (6 bases). Germline lookup yields CDR1 SSHAT and CDR2 FNYEAQ (reference sequence). The CDR3 totals 13 residues.

This clonotype turned up a few times. The V call is TRBV7-2, the J call TRBJ1-1; D is undetermined. The germline V gene has CDR1 SGHTA and CDR2 FQGNSA. CDR3 size: 15 residues. Trimming shortened V by 5 bases and J by 5 bases, and 18 bases separated the two germline ends. This CDR3 reads CASSPYVGLGTEAFF. CDR3 nucleotide sequence: TGTGCCAGCAGCCCTTATGTTGGGCTGGGGACTGAAGCTTTCTTT.

This clonotype has ten or more counts. The rearrangement uses TRBV4-1 and TRBJ2-3; 12 bases align to TRBD1. Germline V gives CDR1 MGHRA, CDR2 YSYEKL. The CDR3 extends over 17 amino acids. Trimming took 5 bases from V and 4 from J; bases not matched to a gene: 10. The CDR3 loop is CASSSPLGQGAADTQYF. The CDR3, as DNA: TGCGCCAGCAGCTCTCCTCTGGGACAGGGGGCAGCAGATACGCAGTATTTT.

The rearrangement uses TRBV24-1 and TRBJ2-1; D is uncertain. With 9 bases removed from V and 2 bases from J, the gap between germline ends came to 10 bases. Germline CDR1 is KGHDR and CDR2 is SFDVKD. The CDR3 length is 13 residues. The DNA for the CDR3 is TGTGCCACCCGCCAAGGAGCCTACAATGAGCAGTTCTTC. Its translation: CATRQGAYNEQFF.

V and J are TRBV6-2 or TRBV6-3 and TRBJ2-7, with D possibly matching TRBD2 (5 bases). CDR1 and CDR2 from the germline V gene are MNHEY and SVGEGT. Deletions cut 6 bases from V and 0 bases from J, with 15 bases between. The CDR3 extends over 15 amino acids. The CDR3 here is CASRAKRWSSYEQYF. CDR3 nucleotide sequence: TGTGCCAGCAGGGCTAAGCGGTGGAGCTCCTACGAGCAGTACTTC.

The chain employs TRBV9 and TRBJ2-7; 11 bases line up with TRBD2. The J segment lost 3 bases and the V segment lost 3 bases, leaving 5 bases of the junction unmatched. The CDR3 length is 15 residues. Germline lookup yields CDR1 SGDLS and CDR2 YYNGEE. CDR3 bases: TGTGCCAGCAGCGGGTTAGCGGGAGGGCACTACGAGCAGTACTTC. Amino acids: CASSGLAGGHYEQYF.

This clonotype was counted ten times or more. The chain recombines TRBV5-6 with TRBJ2-5; no clear D gene. From germline, CDR1 is SGHDT and CDR2 YYEEEE. CDR3 length: 11 residues. V shed 2 bases and J shed 4 bases, with 3 bases lying between them. DNA of the CDR3: TGTGCCAGCAGCTTAGCAGAGACCCAGTACTTC. Translation gives CASSLAETQYF.

The chain uses TRBV12-3 or TRBV12-4 and TRBJ1-5; 11 bases map to TRBD1. After removal of 5 bases from V and 3 bases from J, the junction contained 3 bases not matched to a gene. The CDR3 length is 15 residues. The CDR3 bases are TGTGCCAGCAGTAAGGGACAGGGGGACAATCAGCCCCAGCATTTT. This gives the protein CASSKGQGDNQPQHF.

The chain carries TRBV20-1 and TRBJ2-7; maybe TRBD1 (6 bases). V gave up 7 bases and J gave up 0 bases, with 25 bases separating them. CDR3 length equals 17 residues. Germline V gives CDR1 DFQATT, CDR2 SNEGSKA (reference sequence). The CDR3 bases are TGCAGTGACGTGGGGAGACGGACCGGGACAACCTCCTACGAGCAGTACTTC. Residues: CSDVGRRTGTTSYEQYF.

This clonotype was seen a few times. The chain couples TRBV6-1 to TRBJ2-7; 7 positions match TRBD1. CDR3 length: 14 amino acids. Per the germline V gene, CDR1 is MNHNS and CDR2 is SASEGT. V shed 6 bases and J 3 bases; nucleotides not matched to a gene: 8. CDR3 DNA sequence: TGTGCCAGCAGGCCCTCGGGACAGAACTACGAGCAGTACTTC. Translated, it gives CASRPSGQNYEQYF.

There are a few counts of this clonotype. This sequence joins TRBV30 and TRBJ2-7; 9 bases align to TRBD1. The CDR3 runs to 13 residues. CDR1 GTSNPN and CDR2 SVGIG come from the germline V gene (reference sequence). With V trimmed by 4 bases and J by 3 bases, 4 bases remained unmatched. The CDR3 loop is CAWNRDRDYEQYF. The CDR3 DNA reads as TGTGCCTGGAACCGGGACAGGGACTACGAGCAGTACTTC.

In this sample, this clonotype turned up a few times. The junction does not match germline at one end; this may be a read error. This chain joins TRBV5-1 and TRBJ2-7, with 7 bases aligning to TRBD1. The length of the CDR3 is 14 residues. Germline loops: CDR1 SGHRS, CDR2 YFSETQ. For the CDR3, the DNA is TGCGCCTGCAGGAAAGGGGACAGATCCTACGAGCAGTACTTC. Its protein product is CACRKGDRSYEQYF.

The CDR3 sequence is CASGYTGIEAFF. CDR3 in DNA: TGTGCCAGCGGTTACACAGGTATTGAAGCTTTCTTT. The chain employs TRBV12-3 or TRBV12-4 and TRBJ1-1, with D perhaps matching TRBD1 (5 bases). The germline V and J ends were trimmed by 8 bases and 7 bases, with 14 bases remaining between them. The CDR3 is 12 amino acids.

This clonotype was detected only a few times. This rearrangement joins TRBV5-1 to TRBJ1-1, with unresolved D. Germline CDR1 is SGHRS and CDR2 is YFSETQ. The length of the CDR3 is 13 residues. V was pared by 3 bases and J by 1 base, with 7 bases between. CDR3 coding DNA: TGCGCCAGCAGCTGGGCCCAGAACACTGAAGCTTTCTTT. This translates into CASSWAQNTEAFF.